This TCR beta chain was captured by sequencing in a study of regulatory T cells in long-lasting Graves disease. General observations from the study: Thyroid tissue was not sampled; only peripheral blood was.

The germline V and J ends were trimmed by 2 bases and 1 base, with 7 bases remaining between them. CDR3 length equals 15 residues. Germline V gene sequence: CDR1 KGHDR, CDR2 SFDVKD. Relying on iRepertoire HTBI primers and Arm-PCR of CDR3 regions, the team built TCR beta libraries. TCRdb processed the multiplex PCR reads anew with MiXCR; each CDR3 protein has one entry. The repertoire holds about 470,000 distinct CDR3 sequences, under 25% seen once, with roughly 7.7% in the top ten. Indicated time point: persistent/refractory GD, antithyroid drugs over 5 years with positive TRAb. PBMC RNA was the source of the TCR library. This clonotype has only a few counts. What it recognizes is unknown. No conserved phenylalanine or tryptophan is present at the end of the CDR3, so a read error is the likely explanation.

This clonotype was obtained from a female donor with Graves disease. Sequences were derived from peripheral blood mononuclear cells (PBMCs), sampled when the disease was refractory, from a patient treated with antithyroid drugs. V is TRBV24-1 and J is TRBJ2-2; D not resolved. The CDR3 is CATSDWVRNTGELFS. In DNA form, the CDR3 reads TGTGCCACCAGTGATTGGGTACGGAACACCGGGGAGCTGTTTTCT.